This TCR beta chain was recovered during a study of long-term antiretroviral therapy in people with HIV. About the research overall: It was about a decade before the 2015 immediate-ART recommendation that the earliest samples were taken.

General study findings and limits: The study lacked data on ART adherence, viral resistance or therapy changes. The repertoire was dominated at all time points by clones expanded before ART.

The V gene lost 1 base and the J gene lost 1 base, with 9 bases spanning the gap. This CDR3 contains 14 residues. Per the germline V gene, CDR1 is SGHRS and CDR2 is YFSETQ. They ran version v3.0 of the immunoSEQ assay at survey level. Sequenced by immunoSEQ multiplex PCR; TCRdb stores in-frame clones only, minus some. The table includes around 16,000 clones, over 75% detected once. Concerning this clone itself: Its specificity is unknown.

The receptor's source is a man in his forties or fifties with HIV. The rearrangement links TRBV5-1 to TRBJ2-7; D gene unclear. The sample was unsorted PBMCs, taken 0.7 years before starting antiretroviral therapy. In DNA, the CDR3 is TGCGCCAGCAGCTTGTGGGGTTTTTCCTACGAGCAGTACTTC. Translated: CASSLWGFSYEQYF.